Listed here are 32 T cell receptor beta chains from one sample, sequenced in a study of T cell changes during pregnancy in multiple sclerosis. Measured with immunoSEQ multiplex PCR; TCRdb has only the in-frame clones, and not every one. The sample includes tens of thousands of clones, 85% to 95% of them seen just once. Sequenced material: CD8+ T cells from peripheral blood mononuclear cells, taken before pregnancy. These receptors were collected from a female donor with multiple sclerosis, enrolled in a pregnancy study.

This rearrangement joins TRBV6-1 to TRBJ2-7; a possible D gene is TRBD2 (6 bases). Germline CDR1 is MNHNS and CDR2 is SASEGT. The CDR3 is made up of 15 amino acids. Trimming left V 5 bases short and J 3 bases short, with 17 bases between. The CDR3 coding sequence is TGTGCCAGCAGTCCCGCGGGACGCGGGAACTACGAGCAGTACTTC. Its protein product is CASSPAGRGNYEQYF.

V usage is TRBV5-8 and J usage is TRBJ2-7, with a possible D match to TRBD2 (5 bases). Per the germline V gene, CDR1 is SGHTS and CDR2 is YDEGEE. The CDR3 loop spans 13 amino acids. V lost 1 base and J 5 bases, leaving 10 bases between the germline ends. Here the CDR3 reads CASSLPGEHEQYF. CDR3 DNA sequence: TGTGCCAGCAGCTTGCCCGGGGAACACGAGCAGTACTTC.

The chain carries TRBV6-1 and TRBJ1-5, with D unresolved. The length of the CDR3 is 14 residues. V dropped 5 bases and J dropped 1 base, with 9 bases sitting between them. CDR1 is MNHNS and CDR2 is SASEGT in the germline V gene. In nucleotides, the CDR3 is TGTGCCAGCAGTATACCCGCGAGCAATCAGCCCCAGCATTTT. It is translated as CASSIPASNQPQHF.

This chain joins TRBV4-1 and TRBJ2-7, with a possible D match to TRBD2 (5 bases). The germline V gene encodes CDR1 MGHRA and CDR2 YSYEKL. The CDR3 totals 13 residues. V dropped 1 base and J dropped 5 bases, with 9 bases sitting between them. CDR3 sequence reads: CASSQVDFHEQYF. In DNA form, the CDR3 reads TGCGCCAGCAGCCAAGTGGACTTCCACGAGCAGTACTTC.

This chain joins TRBV9 and TRBJ2-3; TRBD2 agrees at 11 bases. Germline V gives CDR1 SGDLS, CDR2 YYNGEE. Germline trimming cut 2 bases from V and 1 base from J; bases unmatched to any gene: 6. There are 17 residues in the CDR3. In DNA form, the CDR3 reads TGTGCCAGCAGCGTTAGCGGGAGGGCCGTGGGCACAGATACGCAGTATTTT. Residues: CASSVSGRAVGTDTQYF.

J is TRBJ1-2 and V is TRBV6-6; D remains unclear. With 3 bases removed from V and 1 base from J, the gap between germline ends came to 9 bases. CDR1 MNHNY and CDR2 SVGAGI come from the germline V gene (reference sequence). The CDR3 has 14 amino acids. Here the CDR3 reads CASSYHVNNYGYTF. In nucleotides, the CDR3 is TGTGCCAGCAGTTATCATGTCAATAACTATGGCTACACCTTC.

The V gene is TRBV6-5, the J gene TRBJ2-7; possibly TRBD2 for D (6 bases). V gave up 4 bases and J gave up 3 bases, with 16 bases separating them. CDR1 MNHEY and CDR2 SVGAGI come from the germline V gene. CDR3 size: 15 residues. The CDR3 DNA reads TGTGCCAGCAGTTCCTCCGGACTATTCAACTACGAGCAGTACTTC. It yields the protein CASSSSGLFNYEQYF.

The rearrangement links TRBV5-6 to TRBJ2-3; no clear D. Germline V gene lookup returns CDR1 SGHDT and CDR2 YYEEEE. V was trimmed by 0 bases and J by 6 bases, leaving 14 bases between them. CDR3 length: 15 amino acids. CDR3: CASSLGVQVGDTQYF. CDR3 DNA: TGTGCCAGCAGCTTGGGAGTCCAGGTTGGGGATACGCAGTATTTT.

This clone has only one observation. This sequence joins TRBV29-1 and TRBJ2-1, with D perhaps TRBD1 (6 bases). The V and J ends lost 7 bases and 7 bases respectively, with 14 bases between them. Germline V gene data show CDR1 as SQVTM and CDR2 as ANQGSEA. The CDR3 totals 12 residues. The CDR3 DNA sequence: TGCAGCGGAACGGACAGAACAAATGAGCAGTTCTTC. This sequence encodes CSGTDRTNEQFF.

The chain uses TRBV11-2 and TRBJ1-3; perhaps TRBD1 as D (5 bases). This CDR3 is 15 amino acids long. Germline CDR1 is SGHAT and CDR2 is FQNNGV. V was clipped by 2 bases and J by 1 base, with 9 bases between them. The CDR3: CASSLPGISGNTIYF. In nucleotides, the CDR3 is TGTGCCAGCAGCTTACCAGGGATATCTGGAAACACCATATATTTT.

This sequence joins TRBV5-1 and TRBJ2-5, with 13 bases matching TRBD2. Germline loops: CDR1 SGHRS, CDR2 YFSETQ. The trim removed 2 bases at V and 5 bases at J, leaving 9 bases unmatched. This CDR3 has 17 amino acids. The CDR3 reads CASSFPLAGGPGETQYF. CDR3 nucleotide sequence: TGCGCCAGCAGCTTCCCACTAGCGGGAGGGCCGGGGGAGACCCAGTACTTC.

This chain connects TRBV30 to TRBJ1-1; D call uncertain. Per the germline V gene, CDR1 is GTSNPN and CDR2 is SVGIG (reference sequence). The CDR3 runs 13 residues. V was trimmed by 4 bases and J by 4 bases, leaving 13 bases between them. The CDR3 region has the DNA TGTGCCTGGACGCGGGAGACCGGCACTGAAGCTTTCTTT. This codes for CAWTRETGTEAFF.

This clone has just one count. The V call is TRBV4-1, the J call TRBJ1-1, with D tentatively TRBD1 (5 bases). CDR3 length: 14 amino acids. Germline V CDR1 and CDR2: MGHRA, YSYEKL. V was pared by 5 bases and J by 0 bases, with 10 bases between. Here the CDR3 DNA reads TGCGCCAGCAGCACCACAGGCTTGAACACTGAAGCTTTCTTT. Encoded protein: CASSTTGLNTEAFF.

CDR3 loop: CAWSYLERTGYNEQFF. The CDR3 bases are TGTGCCTGGAGTTACCTTGAACGGACAGGTTACAATGAGCAGTTCTTC. The V and J genes are TRBV30 and TRBJ2-1; 7 bases are shared with TRBD1. Germline V CDR1 and CDR2: GTSNPN, SVGIG (reference sequence). The CDR3 length is 16 residues. The V and J ends lost 2 bases and 4 bases, in that order; junction bases with no gene match: 11. The whole variable domain, filled in from reference TRBV30 and TRBJ2-1, reads SQTIHQWPATLVQPVGSPLSLECTVEGTSNPNLYWYRQAAGRGLQLLFYSVGIGQISSEVPQNLSASRPQDRQFILSSKKLLLSDSGFYLCAWSYLERTGYNEQFFGPGTRLTVL.

The V gene is TRBV5-6, the J gene TRBJ2-7, with 9 bases matching TRBD1. This CDR3 comprises 15 residues. After removal of 4 bases from V and 2 bases from J, the junction contained 7 bases not matched to a gene. Germline assignment: CDR1 SGHDT and CDR2 YYEEEE. The CDR3 nucleotides are TGTGCCAGCAGCCCTCTGGGACAGGGAACCTACGAGCAGTACTTC. Translated: CASSPLGQGTYEQYF.

The chain employs TRBV7-9 and TRBJ1-4; a possible D gene is TRBD1 (6 bases). CDR1 and CDR2 from the germline V gene are SEHNR and FQNEAQ (reference sequence). Trimming removed 1 base at V and 6 bases at J, with 12 bases between. There are 15 residues in the CDR3. CDR3 region: CASSLGGRRDEKLFF. CDR3 DNA: TGTGCCAGCAGCTTAGGGGGGCGCAGGGATGAAAAACTGTTTTTT.

This clone was recorded once. The chain uses TRBV5-1 and TRBJ2-1; 7 positions match TRBD1. Germline CDR1 reads SGHRS; CDR2 reads YFSETQ. This CDR3 is 13 amino acids long. The V and J ends lost 4 bases and 5 bases, in that order; junction bases with no gene match: 3. CDR3 nucleotide sequence: TGCGCCAGCAGCACCGGGACAGACAATGAGCAGTTCTTC. Translation gives CASSTGTDNEQFF.

The chain carries TRBV9 and TRBJ2-3; 9 bases map to TRBD2. After removal of 0 bases from V and 5 bases from J, the junction contained 7 bases not matched to a gene. The CDR3 runs to 16 residues. Germline V CDR1 and CDR2: SGDLS, YYNGEE. The CDR3 DNA sequence: TGTGCCAGCAGCGTAGCGGGGCGGGAGGGCCGAGATACGCAGTATTTT. This encodes CASSVAGREGRDTQYF.

The chain recombines TRBV5-6 with TRBJ2-1; 14 bases line up with TRBD2. Germline V gene lookup returns CDR1 SGHDT and CDR2 YYEEEE. The CDR3 is 19 residues long. With 1 base clipped from V and 9 bases from J, the junction kept 15 bases outside the gene matches. The CDR3 DNA reads TGTGCCAGCAGCTTGCCTCTGATCGCGACTAGCGGGAGGGCCCGTGAGCAGTTCTTC. Its protein product is CASSLPLIATSGRAREQFF.

This chain connects TRBV6-1 to TRBJ2-7; TRBD1 matches at 7 bases. V lost 8 bases to trimming and J lost 2 bases; unmatched junction nucleotides: 9. CDR1 is MNHNS and CDR2 is SASEGT in the germline V gene. The CDR3 has 14 residues. CDR3 coding DNA: TGTGCCAGCTTGTACGGGACAGCCACCTACGAGCAGTACTTC. It encodes CASLYGTATYEQYF.

This chain joins TRBV7-6 and TRBJ2-7; D is possibly TRBD2 (6 bases). CDR1 and CDR2 from the germline V gene are SGHVS and FNYEAQ. V lost 5 bases and J 6 bases, leaving 20 bases between the germline ends. This CDR3 has 15 amino acids. CDR3 coding DNA: TGTGCCAGCAGCCCAAACACACTAGCAAGGTTCGAGCAGTACTTC. This encodes CASSPNTLARFEQYF.

Ten or more counts support this clone. V usage is TRBV7-9 and J usage is TRBJ2-3; weak D call: TRBD2 (5 bases). V lost 5 bases, J lost 4 bases, and 10 bases lay in between. Germline lookup yields CDR1 SEHNR and CDR2 FQNEAQ (reference sequence). This CDR3 has 13 amino acids. The CDR3 reads CASSGRGSDTQYF. The CDR3 DNA sequence: TGTGCCAGCAGCGGTAGAGGGTCAGATACGCAGTATTTT.

V and J are TRBV11-2 and TRBJ1-5; D is unclear. CDR3 size: 15 residues. The germline V gene has CDR1 SGHAT and CDR2 FQNNGV. The V end was cut by 1 base, the J end by 0 bases, with 7 bases between. This chain's CDR3 is CASSLGRGSNQPQHF. The DNA for the CDR3 is TGTGCCAGCAGCTTAGGTCGGGGTAGCAATCAGCCCCAGCATTTT.

The V and J genes are TRBV10-2 and TRBJ2-2; tentative D call: TRBD1 (6 bases). Trimming took 0 bases from V and 7 from J, leaving 12 bases between them. Germline V CDR1 and CDR2: WSHSY, SAAADI. The CDR3 spans 15 residues. CDR3 bases: TGCGCCAGCAGTGAGTCCGGTGGGGGCAGCGGGGAGCTGTTTTTT. Its translation: CASSESGGGSGELFF.

The chain has TRBV2 and TRBJ2-7; 9 positions agree with TRBD1. Germline CDR1 reads SNHLY; CDR2 reads FYNNEI. The CDR3 loop spans 14 amino acids. The V segment lost 6 bases and the J segment 2 bases; nucleotides outside the gene matches: 5. CDR3 DNA sequence: TGTGCCAGCAGCTACACAGGGGGCGCCTACGAGCAGTACTTC. Translation gives CASSYTGGAYEQYF.

This chain connects TRBV4-2 to TRBJ2-3; D is possibly TRBD2 (6 bases). Trimming took 0 bases from V and 2 from J, leaving 18 bases between them. Germline V gene data show CDR1 as LGHNA and CDR2 as YNFKEQ. The CDR3 sequence is 18 residues long. CDR3 region: CASSQEGTFLGDTDTQYF. The CDR3 region has the DNA TGTGCCAGCAGCCAAGAGGGGACTTTCCTCGGTGACACAGATACGCAGTATTTT.

CDR3 loop: CASSLIGGADNEQFF. CDR3 DNA: TGCGCCAGCAGCTTGATAGGAGGGGCGGACAATGAGCAGTTCTTC. The chain couples TRBV5-1 to TRBJ2-1; maybe TRBD2 (6 bases). CDR3 length: 15 amino acids. Germline V gene data show CDR1 as SGHRS and CDR2 as YFSETQ. The ends were cut back, 1 base at V and 5 bases at J, with 13 bases in the middle.

This sequence joins TRBV7-9 and TRBJ2-7; 9 bases are shared with TRBD1. J gave up 4 bases and V 4 bases, and 8 bases lay outside the gene matches. The CDR3 contains 15 residues. Germline lookup yields CDR1 SEHNR and CDR2 FQNEAQ (reference sequence). The CDR3 reads CASSYPTGGIYEQYF. The CDR3 DNA reads TGTGCCAGCAGCTACCCGACAGGGGGTATTTACGAGCAGTACTTC.

The rearrangement links TRBV5-1 to TRBJ2-2; 11 bases are a match to TRBD2. Germline lookup yields CDR1 SGHRS and CDR2 YFSETQ. There are 14 residues in the CDR3. With V trimmed by 4 bases and J by 5 bases, 1 base remained unmatched. CDR3 bases: TGCGCCAGCAGCCTAGCGGGAGGTACCGGGGAGCTGTTTTTT. The encoded protein is CASSLAGGTGELFF.

This chain links TRBV27 with TRBJ1-1, with D perhaps matching TRBD1 (5 bases). This CDR3 spans 14 amino acids. Germline CDR1 and CDR2: MNHEY and SMNVEV (reference sequence). Trimming removed 3 bases from V and 4 bases from J, with 12 bases in between. The CDR3, as DNA: TGTGCCAGCAGTTTGACGGGGGTAGGCACTGAAGCTTTCTTT. Translated: CASSLTGVGTEAFF.

J is TRBJ1-1 and V is TRBV7-9; D is ambiguous. Per the germline V gene, CDR1 is SEHNR and CDR2 is FQNEAQ (reference sequence). The CDR3 extends over 17 amino acids. Trimming shortened V by 1 base and J by 0 bases, and 15 bases separated the two germline ends. CDR3 residues: CASSLVSRGHMNTEAFF. The CDR3 DNA sequence: TGTGCCAGCAGCTTAGTTTCCCGGGGTCACATGAACACTGAAGCTTTCTTT.

This chain links TRBV5-1 with TRBJ2-1; tentatively, D is TRBD2 (6 bases). The CDR3 length is 16 residues. Trimming removed 3 bases at V and 7 bases at J, with 20 bases between. Germline V lookup: CDR1 SGHRS, CDR2 YFSETQ. Here the CDR3 reads CASSSASDVPGNEQFF. The CDR3 DNA reads TGCGCCAGCAGCTCCGCTAGCGATGTACCCGGGAATGAGCAGTTCTTC.